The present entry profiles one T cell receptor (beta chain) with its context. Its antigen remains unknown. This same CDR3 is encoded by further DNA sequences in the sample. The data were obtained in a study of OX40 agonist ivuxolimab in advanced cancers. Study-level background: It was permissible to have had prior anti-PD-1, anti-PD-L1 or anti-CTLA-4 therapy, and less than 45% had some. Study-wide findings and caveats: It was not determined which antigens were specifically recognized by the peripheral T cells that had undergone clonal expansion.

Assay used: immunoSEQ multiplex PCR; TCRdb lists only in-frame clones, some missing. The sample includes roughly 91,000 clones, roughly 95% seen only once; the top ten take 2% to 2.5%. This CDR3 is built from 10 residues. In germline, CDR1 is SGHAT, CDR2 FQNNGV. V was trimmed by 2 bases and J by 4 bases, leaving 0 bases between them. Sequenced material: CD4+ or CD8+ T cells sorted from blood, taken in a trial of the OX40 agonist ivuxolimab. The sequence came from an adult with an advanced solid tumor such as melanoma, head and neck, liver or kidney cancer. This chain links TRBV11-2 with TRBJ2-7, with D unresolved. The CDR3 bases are TGTGCCAGCAGCTTATACGAGCAGTACTTC. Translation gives CASSLYEQYF.